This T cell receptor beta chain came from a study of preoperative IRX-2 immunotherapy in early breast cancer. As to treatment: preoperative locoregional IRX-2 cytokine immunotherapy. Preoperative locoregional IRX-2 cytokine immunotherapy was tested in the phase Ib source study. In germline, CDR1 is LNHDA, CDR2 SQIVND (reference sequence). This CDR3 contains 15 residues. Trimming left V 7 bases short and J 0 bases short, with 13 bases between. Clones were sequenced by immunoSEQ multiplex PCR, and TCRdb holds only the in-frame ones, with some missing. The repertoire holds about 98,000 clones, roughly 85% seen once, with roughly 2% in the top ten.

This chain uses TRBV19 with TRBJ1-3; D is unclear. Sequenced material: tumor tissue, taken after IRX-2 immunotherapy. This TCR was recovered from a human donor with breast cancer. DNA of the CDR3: TGTGCCAGTACCCCCCCCGGCTACTCTGGAAACACCATATATTTT. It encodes CASTPPGYSGNTIYF.